Listed below are T cell receptor beta chains from one sample, sequenced in a study of breast tumors, draining lymph nodes, adjacent tissues. A single record per CDR3 protein comes from TCRdb applying MiXCR to the multiplex PCR reads. Of around 230,000 distinct CDR3 sequences in the sample, around 35% were seen once. Sequencing was performed on axillary lymph node tissue. These receptors all come from a female donor with breast cancer. Some clones in this sample may be carry-over from other donors' samples. Each CDR3 is given with its conserved first and last residue. D genes are given only for firm matches. Expanded clones are given a class, and other clones once, few, many or no size at all.

DNA: TGTGCCAGCAGTTTAGGTTTGGGGACAGGGAAGCAGCCCCAGCATTTT
CDR3: CASSLGLGTGKQPQHF
D: TRBD1
size: .
J: TRBJ1-5
V: TRBV28

DNA: TGCAGTGCCACAAGACCCCCCGGGACCCAGTACTTC
CDR3: CSATRPPGTQYF
D: .
size: .
J: TRBJ2-5
V: TRBV20-1

DNA: TGTGCCAGCAGTCCCTATGGGACAGGGAATCAGCCCCAGCATTTT
CDR3: CASSPYGTGNQPQHF
D: TRBD1
size: many
J: TRBJ1-5
V: TRBV6-5

DNA: TGTGCCACCCTTCTGCGGACCCAGTACTTC
CDR3: CATLLRTQYF
D: .
size: .
J: TRBJ2-5
V: TRBV6-1

DNA: TGTGCCAGCAGTTTCCACCCTCCTGTTACAGGGCCCTACGAGCAGTACTTC
CDR3: CASSFHPPVTGPYEQYF
D: .
size: many
J: TRBJ2-7
V: TRBV12-3/TRBV12-4

DNA: TGCAGTGCTAGAGCTAGACACCCAGTTGGGGCTAATGAAAAACTGTTTTTT
CDR3: CSARARHPVGANEKLFF
D: .
size: many
J: TRBJ1-4
V: TRBV20-1

DNA: TGTGCCAGCAGTGGGACAGTGTTTAATGAAAAACTGTTTTTT
CDR3: CASSGTVFNEKLFF
D: .
size: .
J: TRBJ1-4
V: TRBV6-1

DNA: TGCAGTGCTAGGCGAGACCCCGTCTCCTACAATGAGCAGTTCTTC
CDR3: CSARRDPVSYNEQFF
D: .
size: many
J: TRBJ2-1
V: TRBV20-1

DNA: TGCGCCAGCAGGGGACTAGCGGGCCCCCAAGAGACCCGGTACTTC
CDR3: CASRGLAGPQETRYF
D: TRBD2
size: .
J: TRBJ2-5
V: TRBV10-2

DNA: TGTGCCAGCAGCCAGGGGGTAGGGGGCTTTGATGGCTACACCTTC
CDR3: CASSQGVGGFDGYTF
D: TRBD1
size: many
J: TRBJ1-2
V: TRBV7-9

DNA: TGCAGCACGGGACAGGGGGCTAGCACAGATACGCAGTATTTT
CDR3: CSTGQGASTDTQYF
D: TRBD1
size: .
J: TRBJ2-3
V: TRBV29-1

DNA: TGTGCCAGCCGTCGGGGGGGGCCCGGGGAGCTGTTTTTT
CDR3: CASRRGGPGELFF
D: TRBD2
size: few
J: TRBJ2-2
V: TRBV27

DNA: TGTGCCAGCAGTGAACTGCAGGGGGGGCAGTTCTTC
CDR3: CASSELQGGQFF
D: .
size: few
J: TRBJ2-1
V: TRBV6-1

DNA: TGTGCCAGCAGTGGGGGGACTAGCGGGTACTACGAGCAGTACTTC
CDR3: CASSGGTSGYYEQYF
D: TRBD2
size: .
J: TRBJ2-7
V: TRBV2

DNA: TGCAGTGCTAGAGATTCGGGGGGCCAAGAGACCCAGTACTTC
CDR3: CSARDSGGQETQYF
D: TRBD2
size: many
J: TRBJ2-5
V: TRBV20-1

DNA: TGTGCCAGCAGTTACGTTTCAGGGAGGAAAAATGAGCAGTTCTTC
CDR3: CASSYVSGRKNEQFF
D: .
size: .
J: TRBJ2-1
V: TRBV6-2/TRBV6-3

DNA: TGCGCCAGCAGCCTCCAGCAGGGAGGGTACAATGAGCAGTTCTTC
CDR3: CASSLQQGGYNEQFF
D: TRBD2
size: many
J: TRBJ2-1
V: TRBV5-1

DNA: TGTGCCAGTAGTACGAGACAGGGGTGGTATGGCTACACCTTC
CDR3: CASSTRQGWYGYTF
D: TRBD1
size: many
J: TRBJ1-2
V: TRBV19

DNA: TGTGCCAGCAGCTTAGTAATCGGTGGGGGCCAAGAGACCCAGCATTTT
CDR3: CASSLVIGGGQETQHF
D: .
size: .
J: TRBJ1-5
V: TRBV11-2

DNA: TGTGCCATCAGCGCCCCCACGAGCGGGAGGGCCCTCCAATACGAGCAGTACTTC
CDR3: CAISAPTSGRALQYEQYF
D: TRBD2
size: many
J: TRBJ2-7
V: TRBV10-3

DNA: TGTGCCAGCAGACTAGGGCCAAACAATGAGCAGTATTTT
CDR3: CASRLGPNNEQYF
D: .
size: .
J: TRBJ2-3
V: TRBV7-3

DNA: TGTGCCAGAAGACTAGCGGGAGAGGGGCAGGGTCATCAGCCCCAGCATTTT
CDR3: CARRLAGEGQGHQPQHF
D: .
size: .
J: TRBJ1-5
V: TRBV6-5

DNA: TGTGCCAGCAGAACCACAGGGGTGGGCTACACCTTC
CDR3: CASRTTGVGYTF
D: TRBD1
size: once
J: TRBJ1-2
V: TRBV2

DNA: TGTGCCAGCAGCTTGGAGGCGGGGTACTATGAAAAACTGTTTTTT
CDR3: CASSLEAGYYEKLFF
D: .
size: .
J: TRBJ1-4
V: TRBV5-8

DNA: TGTGCCAGCCAGACAAAAACAGGGAGATTTAGCAATCAGCCCCAGCATTTT
CDR3: CASQTKTGRFSNQPQHF
D: .
size: many
J: TRBJ1-5
V: TRBV19